This TCR beta chain was profiled in a study of post-analysis software for immune sequencing data. The table lists this clonotype with many counts. The antigen is unknown. Unique molecular identifiers were built into the TCR beta cDNA libraries. TCRdb independently ran MiXCR on the PCR reads; one entry per CDR3 protein. The repertoire holds about 200,000 distinct CDR3 sequences, with over 25% as singletons. Study-wide results and limits: Patients showed TRBV5-6, TRBV5-1 and TRBV20-1 among roughly 5 TRBV segments more frequent than in controls.

This CDR3 region has 16 residues. With 4 bases clipped from V and 4 bases from J, the junction kept 6 bases outside the gene matches. The germline V gene has CDR1 SGHTA and CDR2 FQGTGA. The sequence was collected from a girl aged 2 to 17 with multiple sclerosis. The V and J genes are TRBV7-3 and TRBJ2-5; 13 bases agree with TRBD2. Source material: blood. CDR3 in DNA: TGTGCCAGCAGCTCTTCGACTAGCGGGGGGCCAGAGACCCAGTACTTC. Protein product: CASSSSTSGGPETQYF.